This is a list of T cell receptor beta chains from one sample in a study of Ad26.COV2.S vaccination and SARS-CoV-2 variants. TCRdb keeps only in-frame clones here, not all; method: immunoSEQ multiplex PCR. The table includes approximately 410,000 clones, 92% detected once. Sequencing was performed on peripheral blood, taken in a trial of Ad26.COV2.S vaccine versus placebo. The receptors shown here come from a person aged 18 to 65 who received the Ad26.COV2.S COVID-19 vaccine or a placebo. Both conserved end residues are part of each CDR3. A D gene is named only where the DNA matches it firmly.

v_call	j_call	d_call	cdr3_aa	cdr3_nt
TRBV19	TRBJ1-5	TRBD1	CASSINSGQGNQPQHF	TGTGCCAGTAGTATTAATTCAGGACAGGGAAATCAGCCCCAGCATTTT
TRBV7-9	TRBJ2-1	-	CASSLGDTQFF	TGTGCCAGCAGCTTAGGGGACACACAGTTCTTC
TRBV7-9	TRBJ2-7	-	CASSPRGGPYEQYF	TGTGCCAGCAGCCCCAGGGGGGGGCCGTACGAGCAGTACTTC
TRBV12-3/TRBV12-4	TRBJ1-5	-	CASSGQSNQPQHF	TGTGCCAGCAGTGGACAGTCCAATCAGCCCCAGCATTTT
TRBV4-3	TRBJ2-1	-	CASSQDSSPPNEQFF	TGCGCCAGCAGCCAAGATTCAAGCCCTCCAAATGAGCAGTTCTTC
TRBV21-1	TRBJ2-3	-	CASSVQGGVCTDTQYF	TGTGCCAGCAGCGTACAGGGGGGGGTATGCACAGATACGCAGTATTTT
TRBV6-5	TRBJ1-1	-	CATRAGGNTEAFF	TGTGCCACCAGAGCTGGGGGGAACACTGAAGCTTTCTTT
TRBV7-9	TRBJ1-2	-	CASSLIVQGHTF	TGTGCCAGCAGCTTAATCGTCCAGGGGCACACCTTC
TRBV7-8	TRBJ1-1	-	CASSFWEEGTEAFF	TGTGCCAGCAGCTTTTGGGAGGAGGGCACTGAAGCTTTCTTT
TRBV18	TRBJ2-2	-	CASSPTDKNTGELFF	TGTGCCAGCTCACCAACGGACAAAAACACCGGGGAGCTGTTTTTT
TRBV29-1	TRBJ2-3	-	CSVEDGIAGTDTQYF	TGCAGCGTTGAAGATGGGATAGCGGGCACAGATACGCAGTATTTT
TRBV11-2	TRBJ2-5	-	CASSLGPRDQETQYF	TGTGCCAGCAGCTTAGGGCCCCGGGATCAAGAGACCCAGTACTTC
TRBV7-2	TRBJ1-4	-	CASSVRTGTAPEKLFF	TGTGCCAGCAGCGTCCGGACCGGGACGGCCCCTGAAAAACTGTTTTTT